These 31 T cell receptor beta chains share one sample of origin, sequenced in a study of control samples from healthy donors and cancer patients. This table comes from immunoSEQ multiplex PCR, and its TCRdb copy is limited to in-frame clones, with some not included. The profile shows around 48,000 clones, more than 85% of them singletons. Sequenced sample: PBMCs. The receptors stem from a woman in her forties or fifties with head and neck cancer.

This chain connects TRBV6-5 to TRBJ2-7; 9 bases agree with TRBD1. CDR1 and CDR2 (germline): MNHEY, SVGAGI. This CDR3 has 15 residues. Losses at the gene ends were 6 bases for V and 5 bases for J; bases not matched to a gene: 11. CDR3 in amino acids: CASSPGQGIFDEQYF. The DNA for the CDR3 is TGTGCCAGCAGCCCGGGACAGGGTATTTTCGACGAGCAGTACTTC.

The chain joins TRBV5-4 to TRBJ1-6; weak D call: TRBD1 (5 bases). Trimming stripped 2 bases from V and 7 bases from J, with 19 bases between. Germline V CDR1 and CDR2: SGHNT, YYREEE (reference sequence). The CDR3 runs to 17 residues. In DNA form, the CDR3 reads TGTGCCAGCAGCTTCGCCTCCGGGACGGTGGTCAATTCACCCCTCCACTTT. Amino acids: CASSFASGTVVNSPLHF.

The CDR3 DNA reads TGTGCCAGCAGCCGGTCGACCGGGACTAGTTTTGGGCAGTTCTTC. This codes for CASSRSTGTSFGQFF. The rearrangement uses TRBV11-2 and TRBJ2-1; 8 positions match TRBD2. The CDR3 extends over 15 amino acids. Unmatched junction bases numbered 15, after V lost 5 bases and J lost 12 bases. The germline gives CDR1 SGHAT, CDR2 FQNNGV. Full variable domain (remainder filled in from reference TRBV11-2 and TRBJ2-1): EAGVAQSPRYKIIEKRQSVAFWCNPISGHATLYWYQQILGQGPKLLIQFQNNGVVDDSQLPKDRFSAERLKGVDSTLKIQPAKLEDSAVYLCASSRSTGTSFGQFFGPGTRLTVL.

The chain has TRBV28 and TRBJ1-3, with D possibly matching TRBD1 (6 bases). The germline gives CDR1 MDHEN, CDR2 SYDVKM. The V end lost 5 bases, the J end lost 4 bases, and 12 bases lay between the germline ends. The CDR3 loop spans 14 amino acids. Written as DNA, the CDR3 is TGTGCCAGCAGTCAAACAGGGTACGGAAACACCATATATTTT. Translating it yields CASSQTGYGNTIYF.

This chain links TRBV5-1 with TRBJ1-2; possible D gene TRBD1, 5 bases. The germline V and J ends were trimmed by 0 bases and 7 bases, with 22 bases remaining between them. The germline gives CDR1 SGHRS, CDR2 YFSETQ. This CDR3 is built from 17 residues. CDR3 region: CASSLGFEQGPLSGYTF. In DNA, the CDR3 is TGCGCCAGCAGCTTGGGGTTTGAGCAGGGACCGCTCTCTGGCTACACCTTC.

The genes are TRBV4-3 and TRBJ1-2; no clear D gene. Germline CDR1 reads LGHNA; CDR2 reads YSLEER. The CDR3 contains 14 residues. Trimming took 1 base from V and 2 from J, leaving 8 bases between them. CDR3 DNA sequence: TGCGCCAGCAGCCAAGTTCGTCGGAACTATGGCTACACCTTC. This sequence encodes CASSQVRRNYGYTF.

The chain has TRBV5-6 and TRBJ2-1, with 11 bases aligning to TRBD2. Germline V lookup: CDR1 SGHDT, CDR2 YYEEEE. The CDR3 has 16 residues. The V and J ends lost 3 bases and 3 bases, in that order; junction bases with no gene match: 5. The CDR3: CASSSGLADIYNEQFF. CDR3 bases: TGTGCCAGCAGCTCGGGACTAGCGGACATCTACAATGAGCAGTTCTTC.

The rearrangement uses TRBV10-3 and TRBJ1-6; unclear D gene. Trimming cost V 4 bases and J 7 bases, with 8 bases left between them. Germline assignment: CDR1 ENHRY and CDR2 SYGVKD. This CDR3 spans 13 amino acids. This CDR3 reads CAISGQMNSPLHF. CDR3 DNA sequence: TGTGCCATCAGTGGTCAGATGAATTCACCCCTCCACTTT.

This chain connects TRBV7-3 to TRBJ1-1; D unclear. The CDR3 totals 15 residues. Trimming shortened V by 3 bases and J by 2 bases, and 13 bases separated the two germline ends. Looked up from germline, CDR1 is SGHTA and CDR2 is FQGTGA. The chain's CDR3 is CASSFIGGRNTEAFF. The CDR3 DNA reads as TGTGCCAGCAGCTTCATCGGCGGAAGAAACACTGAAGCTTTCTTT.

This clone was recorded once. The genes are TRBV11-2 and TRBJ2-1; a possible D gene is TRBD2 (7 bases). The CDR3 runs 13 residues. The V end was cut by 3 bases, the J end by 8 bases, with 11 bases between. Per the germline V gene, CDR1 is SGHAT and CDR2 is FQNNGV. In DNA form, the CDR3 reads TGTGCCAGCAGCTTGGCGGGGGCAGATGAGCAGTTCTTC. Amino acids: CASSLAGADEQFF.

The chain employs TRBV3-1 (or the pseudogene TRBV3-2) and TRBJ2-7; TRBD1 agrees at 8 bases. After removal of 5 bases from V and 6 bases from J, the junction contained 15 bases not matched to a gene. Germline CDR1 LGHDT, CDR2 YNNKEL (reference sequence). There are 16 residues in the CDR3. The CDR3 loop reads CASSLTRGTGSLEQYF. CDR3 in DNA: TGTGCCAGCAGCTTAACACGCGGGACAGGTTCCCTCGAGCAGTACTTC.

The chain uses TRBV29-1 and TRBJ2-3; 10 bases map to TRBD2. Losses at the gene ends were 2 bases for V and 2 bases for J; bases not matched to a gene: 4. The CDR3 totals 15 residues. CDR1 and CDR2 (germline): SQVTM, ANQGSEA. CDR3 sequence: CSVERLAGHTDTQYF. CDR3 coding DNA: TGCAGCGTTGAACGACTAGCGGGCCACACAGATACGCAGTATTTT.

The gene calls are TRBV2 and TRBJ2-7; D is unclear. The CDR3 runs to 12 residues. CDR1 and CDR2 from the germline V gene are SNHLY and FYNNEI. Trimming took 7 bases from V and 7 from J, leaving 14 bases between them. CDR3 sequence: CASKRVTGEQYF. CDR3 in DNA: TGTGCCAGCAAAAGGGTCACGGGTGAGCAGTACTTC.

This chain joins TRBV30 and TRBJ2-3; D is perhaps TRBD2 (6 bases). Germline V gene data show CDR1 as GTSNPN and CDR2 as SVGIG (reference sequence). V lost 0 bases, J lost 5 bases, and 12 bases lay in between. The CDR3 covers 14 residues. In nucleotides, the CDR3 is TGTGCCTGGAGTGTGACCGCGGGAATAGATACGCAGTATTTT. This codes for CAWSVTAGIDTQYF.

The chain combines TRBV6-5 with TRBJ1-3; D is possibly TRBD1 (5 bases). Per germline, CDR1 MNHEY and CDR2 SVGAGI. V shed 6 bases and J shed 2 bases, with 14 bases lying between them. The CDR3 is 15 amino acids. The CDR3, as DNA: TGTGCCAGCAGCCCCGGACACTATCCTGGAAACACCATATATTTT. Amino acids: CASSPGHYPGNTIYF.

This sequence joins TRBV7-2 and TRBJ2-3, with 7 bases lining up with TRBD2. This CDR3 has 13 amino acids. Unmatched junction bases numbered 9, after V lost 10 bases and J lost 5 bases. Germline CDR1 SGHTA, CDR2 FQGNSA. As DNA, the CDR3 is TGTGCCATTAGGGAGGGAGAAAGAGATACGCAGTATTTT. It yields the protein CAIREGERDTQYF. Drawing the rest from reference TRBV7-2 and TRBJ2-3, the complete variable domain is GAGVSQSPSNKVTEKGKDVELRCDPISGHTALYWYRQSLGQGLEFLIYFQGNSAPDKSGLPSDRFSAERTGGSVSTLTIQRTQQEDSAVYLCAIREGERDTQYFGPGTRLTVL.

The CDR3 DNA reads as TGTGCCTGGAGCCAGAGCATCTATGAAAAACTGTTTTTT. Residues: CAWSQSIYEKLFF. This chain uses TRBV30 with TRBJ1-4; the D is unclear. The germline CDR1 and CDR2 sequences are GTSNPN and SVGIG (reference sequence). V was clipped by 3 bases and J by 6 bases, with 11 bases between them. The CDR3 spans 13 residues.

The CDR3 region has the DNA TGTGCCAGCACCCAGGGGACTTTTGGCTACACCTTC. It encodes CASTQGTFGYTF. The V and J genes are TRBV12-3 or TRBV12-4 and TRBJ1-2; D is possibly TRBD1 (6 bases). V was cut by 7 bases and J by 7 bases, with 13 bases left in between. The CDR3 loop spans 12 amino acids.

The gene calls are TRBV3-1 (or the pseudogene TRBV3-2) and TRBJ2-1, with D perhaps being TRBD1 or TRBD2 (5 bases each). From germline, CDR1 is LGHDT and CDR2 YNNKEL (reference sequence). The germline V and J ends were trimmed by 1 base and 5 bases, with 9 bases remaining between them. The CDR3 length is 14 residues. CDR3 coding DNA: TGTGCCAGCAGCCAAGCTGGGACCAACAATGAGCAGTTCTTC. Translating gives CASSQAGTNNEQFF.

The rearrangement uses TRBV25-1 and TRBJ1-5; no clear D. Germline CDR1 and CDR2: MGHDK and SYGVNS. The CDR3 is 12 residues long. V was trimmed by 8 bases and J by 1 base, leaving 6 bases between them. CDR3 protein: CASGTSNQPQHF. The CDR3 DNA follows: TGTGCCAGCGGAACGAGCAATCAGCCCCAGCATTTT.

V usage is TRBV5-4 and J usage is TRBJ2-7, with TRBD2 identical over 11 bases. V lost 2 bases, J lost 2 bases, and 3 bases stayed unmatched. Germline CDR1 reads SGHNT; CDR2 reads YYREEE (reference sequence). The CDR3 is 15 residues long. The DNA of the CDR3 is TGTGCCAGCAGCTTCGGGACTAGCGGTACCTACGAGCAGTACTTC. This gives the protein CASSFGTSGTYEQYF.

The V and J genes are TRBV7-8 and TRBJ2-5; D gene unclear. The germline V gene has CDR1 SGHVS and CDR2 FQNEAQ. The CDR3 is 14 amino acids. V gave up 2 bases and J gave up 2 bases, with 9 bases separating them. The CDR3 sequence: CASSLHIPQETQYF. The CDR3 bases are TGTGCCAGCAGCTTACACATCCCTCAAGAGACCCAGTACTTC.

The V call is TRBV6-5, the J call TRBJ2-1; 7 nucleotides line up with TRBD2. The CDR3 has 13 residues. Germline V CDR1 and CDR2: MNHEY, SVGAGI. J gave up 0 bases and V 9 bases, and 2 bases lay outside the gene matches. The CDR3 loop is CASRLASYNEQFF. The CDR3 nucleotides are TGTGCCAGTCGACTAGCCTCCTACAATGAGCAGTTCTTC.

This rearrangement joins TRBV7-9 to TRBJ1-1; D call uncertain. The CDR3 consists of 13 residues. Trimming stripped 1 base from V and 11 bases from J, with 14 bases between. Germline V gene sequence: CDR1 SEHNR, CDR2 FQNEAQ (reference sequence). Here the CDR3 reads CASSLEGRVAAFF. For the CDR3, the DNA is TGTGCCAGCAGCTTAGAAGGGCGAGTCGCGGCTTTCTTT. The full variable domain, completed using reference TRBV7-9 and TRBJ1-1, is DTGVSQNPRHKITKRGQNVTFRCDPISEHNRLYWYRQTLGQGPEFLTYFQNEAQLEKSRLLSDRFSAERPKGSFSTLEIQRTEQGDSAMYLCASSLEGRVAAFFGQGTRLTVV.

V and J are TRBV4-2 and TRBJ2-1; TRBD2 matches at 9 bases. J lost 9 bases, V lost 4 bases, and 13 bases had no gene match. CDR1 is LGHNA and CDR2 is YNFKEQ in the germline V gene. This CDR3 is 16 amino acids long. The CDR3 protein is CASSPRAGGPSGEQFF. The CDR3 nucleotides are TGTGCCAGCAGCCCGCGGGCGGGAGGGCCCTCGGGTGAGCAGTTCTTC.

The V call is TRBV30, the J call TRBJ1-3; no clear D. The ends were cut back, 2 bases at V and 0 bases at J, with 11 bases in the middle. Germline V CDR1 and CDR2: GTSNPN, SVGIG (reference sequence). The CDR3 is made up of 15 amino acids. CDR3 nucleotide sequence: TGTGCCTGGAGTAGAAGACTCCACTCTGGAAACACCATATATTTT. Amino acid sequence: CAWSRRLHSGNTIYF.

This chain's CDR3 is CASGGGYSNQPQHF. The CDR3 nucleotides are TGTGCCAGCGGGGGGGGCTATAGCAATCAGCCCCAGCATTTT. The chain links TRBV2 to TRBJ1-5; possible D gene TRBD1, 6 bases. Germline CDR1 reads SNHLY; CDR2 reads FYNNEI. The CDR3 contains 14 residues. Between the trimmed V and J ends, which lost 8 bases and 0 bases, there was a span of 11 bases. The complete variable domain, with remaining parts taken from reference TRBV2 and TRBJ1-5, reads EPEVTQTPSHQVTQMGQEVILRCVPISNHLYFYWYRQILGQKVEFLVSFYNNEISEKSEIFDDQFSVERPDGSNFTLKIRSTKLEDSAMYFCASGGGYSNQPQHFGDGTRLSIL.

V is TRBV7-7 and J is TRBJ2-1; the D is unclear. The germline V gene has CDR1 SSHAT and CDR2 FNYEAQ (reference sequence). The CDR3 has 12 residues. V was pared by 5 bases and J by 8 bases, with 10 bases between. CDR3 sequence (DNA): TGTGCCAGCAGCCCGGACCGGGATGAGCAGTTCTTC. Its translation: CASSPDRDEQFF.

This chain links TRBV11-2 with TRBJ2-3; D assignment may be TRBD1 or TRBD2 (5 bases each). Trimming shortened V by 7 bases and J by 1 base, and 18 bases separated the two germline ends. CDR3 length: 16 amino acids. Germline-derived CDR1 and CDR2 are SGHAT and FQNNGV. The CDR3 nucleotides are TGTGCCAGCAATCAAGTACGGGACGGCCGCACAGATACGCAGTATTTT. This codes for CASNQVRDGRTDTQYF.

The chain uses TRBV10-3 and TRBJ2-3; D is unresolved. CDR3 length: 14 residues. In germline, CDR1 is ENHRY, CDR2 SYGVKD. V lost 3 bases to trimming and J lost 1 base, with 8 bases between them. DNA of the CDR3: TGTGCCATCAGTGATTCCAAGGGCACAGATACGCAGTATTTT. Residues: CAISDSKGTDTQYF.

This clone occurred a few times. This rearrangement joins TRBV28 to TRBJ2-5, with unresolved D. The CDR3 extends over 13 amino acids. The germline V gene encodes CDR1 MDHEN and CDR2 SYDVKM. V was trimmed by 2 bases and J by 5 bases, leaving 9 bases between them. The CDR3 region is CASSLVMGETQYF. CDR3 sequence (DNA): TGTGCCAGCAGTTTAGTAATGGGGGAGACCCAGTACTTC. The entire variable domain, with the rest obtained from reference TRBV28 and TRBJ2-5, is as follows: DVKVTQSSRYLVKRTGEKVFLECVQDMDHENMFWYRQDPGLGLRLIYFSYDVKMKEKGDIPEGYSVSREKKERFSLILESASTNQTSMYLCASSLVMGETQYFGPGTRLLVL.